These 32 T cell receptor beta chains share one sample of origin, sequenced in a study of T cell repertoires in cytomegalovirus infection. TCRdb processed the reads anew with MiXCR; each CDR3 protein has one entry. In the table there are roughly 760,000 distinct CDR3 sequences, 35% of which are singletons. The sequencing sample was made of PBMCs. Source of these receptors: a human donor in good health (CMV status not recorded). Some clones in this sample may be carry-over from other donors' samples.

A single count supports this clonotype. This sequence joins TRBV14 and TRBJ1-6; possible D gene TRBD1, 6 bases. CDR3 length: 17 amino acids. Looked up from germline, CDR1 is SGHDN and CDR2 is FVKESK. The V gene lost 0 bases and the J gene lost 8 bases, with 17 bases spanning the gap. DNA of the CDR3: TGTGCCAGCAGCCAAGATTCACTCGGGACACTGCATTCACCCCTCCACTTT. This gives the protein CASSQDSLGTLHSPLHF.

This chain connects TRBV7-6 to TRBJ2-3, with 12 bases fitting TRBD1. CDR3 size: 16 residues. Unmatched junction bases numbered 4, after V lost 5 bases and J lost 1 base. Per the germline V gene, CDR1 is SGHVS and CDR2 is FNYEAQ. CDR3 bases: TGTGCCAGCAGCCCCGGGACAGGGGGCCGCACAGATACGCAGTATTTT. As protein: CASSPGTGGRTDTQYF.

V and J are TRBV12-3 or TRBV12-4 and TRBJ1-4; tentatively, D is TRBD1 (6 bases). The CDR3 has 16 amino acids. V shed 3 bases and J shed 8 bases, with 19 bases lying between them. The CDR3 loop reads CASSFVLQGKGEKLFF. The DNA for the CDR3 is TGTGCCAGCAGTTTTGTGTTGCAGGGGAAGGGGGAAAAACTGTTTTTT.

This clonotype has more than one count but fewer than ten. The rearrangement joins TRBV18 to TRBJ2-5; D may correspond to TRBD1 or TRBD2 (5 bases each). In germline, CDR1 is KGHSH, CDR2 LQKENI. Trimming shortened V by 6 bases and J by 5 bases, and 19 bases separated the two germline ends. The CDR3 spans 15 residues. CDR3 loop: CASSNQRGVGETQYF. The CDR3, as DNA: TGTGCCAGCTCCAATCAGAGGGGCGTTGGGGAGACCCAGTACTTC.

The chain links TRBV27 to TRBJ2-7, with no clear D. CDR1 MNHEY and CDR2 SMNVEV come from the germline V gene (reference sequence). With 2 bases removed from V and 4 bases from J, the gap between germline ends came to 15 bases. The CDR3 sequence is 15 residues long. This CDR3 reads CASSLVWTESYEQYF. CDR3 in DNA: TGTGCCAGCAGTTTAGTCTGGACGGAGTCGTACGAGCAGTACTTC.

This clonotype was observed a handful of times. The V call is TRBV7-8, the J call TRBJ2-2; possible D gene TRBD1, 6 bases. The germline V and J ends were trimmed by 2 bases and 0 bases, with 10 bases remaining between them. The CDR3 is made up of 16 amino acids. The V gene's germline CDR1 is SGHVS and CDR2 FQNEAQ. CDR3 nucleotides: TGTGCCAGCAGCTTATTAACAGGGCCGAACACCGGGGAGCTGTTTTTT. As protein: CASSLLTGPNTGELFF. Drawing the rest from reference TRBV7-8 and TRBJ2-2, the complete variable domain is GAGVSQSPRYKVAKRGQDVALRCDPISGHVSLFWYQQALGQGPEFLTYFQNEAQLDKSGLPSDRFFAERPEGSVSTLKIQRTQQEDSAVYLCASSLLTGPNTGELFFGEGSRLTVL.

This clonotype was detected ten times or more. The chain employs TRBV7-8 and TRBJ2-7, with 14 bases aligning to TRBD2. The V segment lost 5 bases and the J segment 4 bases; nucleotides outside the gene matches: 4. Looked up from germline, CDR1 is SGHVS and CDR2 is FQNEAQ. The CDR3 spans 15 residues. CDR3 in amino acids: CASSGTSGRFYEQYF. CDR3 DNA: TGTGCCAGCAGCGGGACTAGCGGGAGATTTTACGAGCAGTACTTC.

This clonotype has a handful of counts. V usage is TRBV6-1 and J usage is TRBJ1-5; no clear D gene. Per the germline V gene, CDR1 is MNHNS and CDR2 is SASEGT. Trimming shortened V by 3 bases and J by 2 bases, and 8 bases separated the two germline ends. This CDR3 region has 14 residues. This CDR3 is CASSDWGGNQPQHF. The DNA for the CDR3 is TGTGCCAGCAGTGACTGGGGTGGCAATCAGCCCCAGCATTTT.

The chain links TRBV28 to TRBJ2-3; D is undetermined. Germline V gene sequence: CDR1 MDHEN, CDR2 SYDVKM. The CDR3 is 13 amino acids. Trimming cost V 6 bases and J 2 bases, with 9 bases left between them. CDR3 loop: CASRRAHTDTQYF. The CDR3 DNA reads TGTGCCAGCAGAAGGGCACACACAGATACGCAGTATTTT.

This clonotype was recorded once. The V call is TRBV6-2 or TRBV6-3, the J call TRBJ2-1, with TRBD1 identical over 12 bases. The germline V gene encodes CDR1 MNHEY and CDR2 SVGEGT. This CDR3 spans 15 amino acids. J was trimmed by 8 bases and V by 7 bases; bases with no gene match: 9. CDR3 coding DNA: TGTGCCAGCACCACCGGGACAGGGGGCAAATATGAGCAGTTCTTC. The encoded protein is CASTTGTGGKYEQFF.

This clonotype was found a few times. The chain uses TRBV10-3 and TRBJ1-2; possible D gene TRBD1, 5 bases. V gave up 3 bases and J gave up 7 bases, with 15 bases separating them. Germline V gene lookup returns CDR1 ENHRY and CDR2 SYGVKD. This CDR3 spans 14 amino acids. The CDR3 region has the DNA TGTGCCATCAGTGAAGCGTTATCGGGGGTTGGCTACACCTTC. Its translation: CAISEALSGVGYTF.

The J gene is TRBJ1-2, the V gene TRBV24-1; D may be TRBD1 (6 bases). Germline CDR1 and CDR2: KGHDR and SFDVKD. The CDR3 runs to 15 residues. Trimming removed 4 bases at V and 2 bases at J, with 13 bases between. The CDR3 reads CATSDAGTPNYGYTF. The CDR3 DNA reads TGTGCCACCAGTGACGCAGGGACACCGAACTATGGCTACACCTTC.

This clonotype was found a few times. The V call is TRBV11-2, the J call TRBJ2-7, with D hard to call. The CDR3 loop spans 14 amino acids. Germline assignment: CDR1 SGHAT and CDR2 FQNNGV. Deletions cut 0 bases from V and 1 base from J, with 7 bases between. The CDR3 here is CASSLELGSYEQYF. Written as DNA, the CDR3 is TGTGCCAGCAGCTTAGAGCTTGGGTCCTACGAGCAGTACTTC.

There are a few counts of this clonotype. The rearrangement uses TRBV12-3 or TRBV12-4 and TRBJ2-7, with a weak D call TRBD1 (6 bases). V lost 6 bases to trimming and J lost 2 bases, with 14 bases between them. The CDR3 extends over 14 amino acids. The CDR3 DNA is TGTGCCAGCAGGGAGACAGGAGCTCCCTACGAGCAGTACTTC. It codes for CASRETGAPYEQYF.

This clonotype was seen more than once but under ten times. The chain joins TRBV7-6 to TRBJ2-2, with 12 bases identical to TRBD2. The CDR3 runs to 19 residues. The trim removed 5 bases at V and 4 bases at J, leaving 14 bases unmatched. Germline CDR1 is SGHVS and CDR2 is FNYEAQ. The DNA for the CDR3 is TGTGCCAGCAGCCGACTAGCGGGGGCTCTCGTATCGGGCACCGGGGAGCTGTTTTTT. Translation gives CASSRLAGALVSGTGELFF.

The CDR3 is CASSAITSNEQYF. The CDR3 region has the DNA TGTGCCAGCAGTGCAATTACTAGCAACGAGCAGTACTTC. V is TRBV28 and J is TRBJ2-7; tentatively, D is TRBD2 (6 bases). This CDR3 comprises 13 residues. V lost 5 bases, J lost 5 bases, and 13 bases lay in between. Per the germline V gene, CDR1 is MDHEN and CDR2 is SYDVKM.

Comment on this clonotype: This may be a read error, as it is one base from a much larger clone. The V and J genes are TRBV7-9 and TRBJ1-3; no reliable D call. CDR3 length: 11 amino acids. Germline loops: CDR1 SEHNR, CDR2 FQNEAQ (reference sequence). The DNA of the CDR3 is TGTGACAGCAGTCAACGAAGCACCATATATTTT. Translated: CDSSQRSTIYF.

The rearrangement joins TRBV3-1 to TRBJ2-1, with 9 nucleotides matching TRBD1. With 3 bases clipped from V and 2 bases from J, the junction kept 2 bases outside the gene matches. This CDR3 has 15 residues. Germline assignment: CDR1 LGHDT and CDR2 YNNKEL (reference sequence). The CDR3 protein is CASSHRQGAYNEQFF. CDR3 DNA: TGTGCCAGCAGCCATAGACAGGGGGCCTACAATGAGCAGTTCTTC.

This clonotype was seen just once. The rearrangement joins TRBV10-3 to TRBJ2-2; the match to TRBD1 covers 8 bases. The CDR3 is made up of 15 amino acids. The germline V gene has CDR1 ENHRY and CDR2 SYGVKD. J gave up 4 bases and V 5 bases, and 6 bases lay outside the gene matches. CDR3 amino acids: CAISIDRGGTGELFF. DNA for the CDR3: TGTGCCATCAGTATTGACAGGGGAGGCACCGGGGAGCTGTTTTTT.

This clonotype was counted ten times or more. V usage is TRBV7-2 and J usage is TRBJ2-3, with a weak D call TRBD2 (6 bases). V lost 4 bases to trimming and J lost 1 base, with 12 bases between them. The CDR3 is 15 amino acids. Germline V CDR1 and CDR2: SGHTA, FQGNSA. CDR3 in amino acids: CASSSTRGGTDTQYF. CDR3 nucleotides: TGTGCCAGCAGCTCTACTCGCGGGGGCACAGATACGCAGTATTTT.

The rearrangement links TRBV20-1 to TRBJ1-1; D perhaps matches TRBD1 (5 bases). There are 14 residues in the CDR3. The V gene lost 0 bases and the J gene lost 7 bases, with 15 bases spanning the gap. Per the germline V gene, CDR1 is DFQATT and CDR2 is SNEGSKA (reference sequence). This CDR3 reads CSARDGRVPIEAFF. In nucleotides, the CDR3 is TGCAGTGCTAGAGATGGCAGGGTCCCCATTGAAGCTTTCTTT.

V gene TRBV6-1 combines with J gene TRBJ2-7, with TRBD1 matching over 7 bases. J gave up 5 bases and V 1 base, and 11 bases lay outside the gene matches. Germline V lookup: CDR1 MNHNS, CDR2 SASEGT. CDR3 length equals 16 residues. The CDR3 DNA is TGTGCCAGCAGTGAAGTAGGGATGGGGACAGTCCACGAGCAGTACTTC. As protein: CASSEVGMGTVHEQYF.

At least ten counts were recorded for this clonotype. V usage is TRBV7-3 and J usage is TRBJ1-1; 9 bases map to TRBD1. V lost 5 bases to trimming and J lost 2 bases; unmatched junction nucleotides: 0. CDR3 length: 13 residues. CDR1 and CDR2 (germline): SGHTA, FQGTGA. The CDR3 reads CASSTGGNTEAFF. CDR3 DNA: TGTGCCAGCAGCACAGGGGGCAACACTGAAGCTTTCTTT.

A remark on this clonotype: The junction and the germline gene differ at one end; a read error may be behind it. The CDR3 sequence: CAISDGNSTATQAF. The CDR3 DNA is TGTGCCATCAGTGACGGGAATAGCACAGCTACGCAGGCTTTT. V gene TRBV6-4 combines with J gene TRBJ2-3; D possibly corresponds to TRBD2 (5 bases). The germline V gene encodes CDR1 MRHNA and CDR2 SNTAGT. The length of the CDR3 is 14 residues.

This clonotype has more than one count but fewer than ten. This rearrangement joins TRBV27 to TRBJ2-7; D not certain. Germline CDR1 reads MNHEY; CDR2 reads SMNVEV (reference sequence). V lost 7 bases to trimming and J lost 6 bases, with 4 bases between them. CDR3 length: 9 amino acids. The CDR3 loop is CASKREQYF. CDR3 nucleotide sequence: TGTGCCAGCAAACGCGAGCAGTACTTC.

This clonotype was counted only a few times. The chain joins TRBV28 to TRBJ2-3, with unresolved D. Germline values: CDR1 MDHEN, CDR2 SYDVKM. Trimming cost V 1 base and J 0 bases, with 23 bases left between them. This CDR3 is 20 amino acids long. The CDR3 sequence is CASSLSFVASTITSTDTQYF. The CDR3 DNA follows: TGTGCCAGCAGTTTATCATTTGTTGCCAGCACCATCACTAGCACAGATACGCAGTATTTT.

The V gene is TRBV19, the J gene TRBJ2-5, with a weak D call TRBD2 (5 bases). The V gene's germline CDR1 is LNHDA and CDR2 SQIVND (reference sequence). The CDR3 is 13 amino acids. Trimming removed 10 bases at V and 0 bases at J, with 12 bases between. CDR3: CATAGLDQETQYF. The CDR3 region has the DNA TGTGCCACCGCCGGACTGGACCAAGAGACCCAGTACTTC.

The CDR3 region has the DNA TGTGCCAGCAGTTACTCACCGATATCTGGAAACACCATATATTTT. Protein: CASSYSPISGNTIYF. V usage is TRBV6-6 and J usage is TRBJ1-3; no definite D call. The CDR3 length is 15 residues. Trimming stripped 0 bases from V and 1 base from J, with 7 bases between. The germline V gene encodes CDR1 MNHNY and CDR2 SVGAGI (reference sequence).

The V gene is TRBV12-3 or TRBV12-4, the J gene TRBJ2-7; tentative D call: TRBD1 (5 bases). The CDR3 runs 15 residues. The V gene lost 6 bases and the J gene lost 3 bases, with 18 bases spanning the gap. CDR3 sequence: CASSYYRREFYEQYF. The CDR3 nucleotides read TGTGCCAGCAGCTATTACAGGCGAGAATTCTACGAGCAGTACTTC.

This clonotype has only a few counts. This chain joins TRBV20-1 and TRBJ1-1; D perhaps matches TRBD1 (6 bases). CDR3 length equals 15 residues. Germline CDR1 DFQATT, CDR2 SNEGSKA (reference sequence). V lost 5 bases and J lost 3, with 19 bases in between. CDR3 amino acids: CSAPYIQHRDTEAFF. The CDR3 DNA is TGCAGTGCTCCATACATCCAACACAGGGACACTGAAGCTTTCTTT.

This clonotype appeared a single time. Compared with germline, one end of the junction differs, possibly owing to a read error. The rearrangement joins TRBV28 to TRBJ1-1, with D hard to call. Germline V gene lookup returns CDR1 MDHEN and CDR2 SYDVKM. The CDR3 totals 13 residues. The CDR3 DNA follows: TGTGCCCGCAGCTATGGGCCCCCGTCTGAAGCTTTCTTT. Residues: CARSYGPPSEAFF.

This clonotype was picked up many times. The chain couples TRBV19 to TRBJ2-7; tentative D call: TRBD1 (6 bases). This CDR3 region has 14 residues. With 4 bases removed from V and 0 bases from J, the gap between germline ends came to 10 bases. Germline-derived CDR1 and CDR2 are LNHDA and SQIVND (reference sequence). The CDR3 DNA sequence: TGTGCCAGTAGTACGACAGGCCGCTCCTACGAGCAGTACTTC. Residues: CASSTTGRSYEQYF.